Sequencing of this T cell receptor beta chain was carried out in a study of T cells expressing NK-cell markers. Study at large: Each TCR beta repertoire originated in sorted T cells that were CD3+CD56+NKG2C+, CD3+CD56+NKG2C- or CD3+CD56-NKG2C+. The sequencing cohort of eight donors included seven HCMV-seropositive individuals and one seronegative individual.

Points on this clonotype: The antigen is undetermined.

The study's findings and limits: A few of the donors also had these clonotypes leading their CD3+CD56-NKG2C+ fraction.

5'RACE template switching with UMIs generated TCR beta cDNA. From its re-call of the 5' RACE reads, TCRdb lists each CDR3 protein once, without DNA. The listing records about 460,000 distinct CDR3 sequences. Germline CDR1 reads MNHNY; CDR2 reads SVGAGI (reference sequence). This CDR3 comprises 14 residues. The chain has TRBV6-6 and TRBJ2-3; the TCRdb call, TRBD2, lacks DNA for checking. The TCR comes from a woman aged 45-59 years in good health. The sample was blood T cells: a sorted CD56 or NKG2C T cell subset, CD4+ or CD8+ T cells, or bulk PBMC T cells (not recorded which). The CDR3 spells CAITSGSVADTQYF.